This T cell receptor (beta chain) was sequenced for a study of cytomegalovirus exposure and HLA in healthy donors. In the PCR, 60 Vbeta and 13 Jbeta primers were used. Data came from immunoSEQ multiplex PCR; TCRdb stores just in-frame clones and leaves some out. Among roughly 99,000 clones listed, roughly 80% were seen once. Germline-derived CDR1 and CDR2 are SQVTM and ANQGSEA. Germline trimming cut 3 bases from V and 2 bases from J; bases unmatched to any gene: 9. This CDR3 has 15 amino acids. Overall study findings and caveats: Immune exposure information available was restricted to CMV serostatus. Follow-up analysis later connected one missense variant in DCLRE1C with trimming of TCR beta V- and J-genes.

A word on this clone: What it binds is unknown.

V and J are TRBV29-1 and TRBJ1-2; TRBD1 aligns across 7 bases. The sequenced sample was PBMCs. The clonotype originates from a man aged 25 to 40 in good health and CMV-seropositive. The CDR3 DNA sequence: TGCAGCGTTGACGCCGACAGGGCCATGAACTATGGCTACACCTTC. Translation: CSVDADRAMNYGYTF.